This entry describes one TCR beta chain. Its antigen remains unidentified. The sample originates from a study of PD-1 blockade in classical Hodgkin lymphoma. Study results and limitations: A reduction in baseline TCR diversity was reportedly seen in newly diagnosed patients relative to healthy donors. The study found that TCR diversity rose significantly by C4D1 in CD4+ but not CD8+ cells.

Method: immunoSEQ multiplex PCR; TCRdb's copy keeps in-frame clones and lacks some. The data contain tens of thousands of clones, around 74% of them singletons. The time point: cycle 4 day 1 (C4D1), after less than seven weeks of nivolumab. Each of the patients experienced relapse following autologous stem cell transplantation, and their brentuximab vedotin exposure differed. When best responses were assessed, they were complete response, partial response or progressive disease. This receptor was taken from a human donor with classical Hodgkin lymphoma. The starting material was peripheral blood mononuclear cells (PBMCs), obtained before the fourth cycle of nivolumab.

The CDR3 loop is CASRTSGTKTYEQYF. The CDR3 DNA is TGTGCCAGCAGAACGTCGGGGACAAAGACCTACGAGCAGTACTTC. This chain connects TRBV28 to TRBJ2-7; a possible D gene is TRBD1 (6 bases). From germline, CDR1 is MDHEN and CDR2 SYDVKM. Trimming stripped 6 bases from V and 2 bases from J, with 17 bases between. This CDR3 has 15 residues.